Below, one TCR beta chain is given with its context. These data come from a study of control samples from healthy donors and cancer patients. Repertoires were generated with immunoSEQ multiplex PCR, while TCRdb's copy carries only in-frame clones and drops some. The sample has 400,000 to 500,000 clones, about nine tenths seen once; the top ten hold about 6.3%. The sequenced sample consisted of PBMCs. This sequence was found in a man aged 35 to 55 with head and neck cancer.

CDR3 sequence: CASSYLGLAGFTDTQYF. The CDR3 bases are TGTGCCAGCAGTTACCTAGGACTAGCGGGGTTCACAGATACGCAGTATTTT. V and J are TRBV6-2 or TRBV6-3 and TRBJ2-3; 12 bases line up with TRBD2. V dropped 2 bases and J dropped 2; count of bases not matched to a gene: 5. From germline, CDR1 is MNHEY and CDR2 SVGEGT. The CDR3 consists of 17 residues.